Below, 8 T cell receptor beta chains from the same sample are listed, as sequenced in a study of metastatic and nonmetastatic thyroid tumors. TCRdb re-clonotyped the PCR reads via MiXCR. The sample contains 10,000 to 13,000 clones, roughly 38% of which appear only once. Prior to thyroid surgery, none of the patients had received any treatment. The sequenced sample was tumor tissue. All receptors derive from a female donor with papillary thyroid cancer or a benign thyroid nodule (not recorded which). Some clones in this sample may be carry-over from other donors' samples.

This clone was observed a few times. This chain joins TRBV6-5 and TRBJ1-6, with D maybe TRBD1 (6 bases). The CDR3 is 16 residues long. CDR1 is MNHEY, CDR2 SVGAGI, per germline. Trimming shortened V by 4 bases and J by 7 bases, and 17 bases separated the two germline ends. This CDR3 is CASSLKVSGGNSPLHF. Here the CDR3 DNA reads TGTGCCAGCAGTTTGAAGGTCTCCGGGGGCAATTCACCCCTCCACTTT.

This clone was picked up many times. Possible read error: a much larger clone is one base away. This chain links TRBV5-1 with TRBJ2-1; no reliable D call. CDR1 is SGHRS and CDR2 is YFSETQ in the germline V gene. This CDR3 region has 14 residues. For the CDR3, the DNA is TGCGCCAGCGGCTTAGCACCGTCGTACAATGAGCAGTTCTTC. Amino acid sequence: CASGLAPSYNEQFF.

The V and J genes are TRBV5-5 and TRBJ1-4; D might be TRBD1 (5 bases). Germline CDR1 SGHKS, CDR2 YYEKEE (reference sequence). V lost 3 bases to trimming and J lost 8 bases, with 20 bases between them. The CDR3 has 16 residues. CDR3 region: CASSSHGAGGFEKLFF. The CDR3 bases are TGTGCCAGCAGCTCCCACGGGGCAGGAGGATTCGAAAAACTGTTTTTT.

The chain combines TRBV4-1 with TRBJ1-5; the D gene is possibly TRBD1 (5 bases). Trimming left V 4 bases short and J 4 bases short, with 20 bases between. CDR1 MGHRA and CDR2 YSYEKL come from the germline V gene. This CDR3 has 17 amino acids. The CDR3 region is CASSLHGGGGANQPQHF. Written as DNA, the CDR3 is TGCGCCAGCAGCCTTCATGGGGGGGGAGGTGCGAATCAGCCCCAGCATTTT.

In its sample, this clone was seen once. The chain recombines TRBV20-1 with TRBJ2-2, with TRBD1 matching 7 bases. Germline CDR1 DFQATT, CDR2 SNEGSKA (reference sequence). The CDR3 loop spans 13 amino acids. The trim removed 6 bases at V and 6 bases at J, leaving 7 bases unmatched. CDR3 bases: TGCAGTGCACAGACAGGGCTCGCCGGGGAGCTGTTTTTT. This codes for CSAQTGLAGELFF.

This clone was recorded a few times. CDR3 in amino acids: CASSLWEGRNNEQFF. In nucleotides, the CDR3 is TGTGCCAGCAGCCTATGGGAGGGCCGTAACAATGAGCAGTTCTTC. V gene TRBV12-3 or TRBV12-4 combines with J gene TRBJ2-1, with TRBD2 matching over 7 bases. With V trimmed by 6 bases and J by 5 bases, 10 bases remained unmatched. The CDR3 loop spans 15 amino acids.

This chain uses TRBV5-5 with TRBJ2-3; tentative D call: TRBD2 (5 bases). From germline, CDR1 is SGHKS and CDR2 YYEKEE (reference sequence). The CDR3 sequence is 15 residues long. The germline V and J ends were trimmed by 0 bases and 0 bases, with 8 bases remaining between them. The CDR3 nucleotides are TGTGCCAGCAGCTTGGAGCGGTTCAGCACAGATACGCAGTATTTT. Residues: CASSLERFSTDTQYF.

This clone is labeled as medium-sized. The V gene is TRBV18, the J gene TRBJ2-1; D may correspond to TRBD1 or TRBD2 (5 bases each). Deletions cut 3 bases from V and 6 bases from J, with 9 bases between. The CDR3 has 13 amino acids. Germline CDR1 KGHSH, CDR2 LQKENI. The CDR3 nucleotides are TGTGCCAGCTCACCGGGTGGGGGCAATGAGCAGTTCTTC. It yields the protein CASSPGGGNEQFF.